This TCR beta chain derives from a study of vaccination effects on CD4 cells after COVID-19. Study background: It was two doses of either the BNT162b2 or mRNA-1273 vaccine that participants received. Study results and limitations: Early post-infection timepoints were missing from the study, which also had few convalescent patients. Substantial clonal contraction characterized both infection- and vaccine-induced clones late after vaccination.

Sequencing used immunoSEQ multiplex PCR; TCRdb keeps in-frame clones, though not all of them. Of around 70,000 clones listed, about 74% are singletons. Once cultured for roughly nine days, the cells underwent separation to obtain CD4+ T cells. Testing of the vaccine recipients showed negative nucleocapsid antibodies and no prior SARS-CoV-2 infection. About this clone itself: Its antigen is not identified.

The V end lost 0 bases, the J end lost 11 bases, and 8 bases lay between the germline ends. Germline assignment: CDR1 SQVTM and CDR2 ANQGSEA. The CDR3 totals 11 residues. Sequences were derived from CD4+ T cells from PBMCs cultured without peptide, sampled before COVID-19 vaccination. V and J are TRBV29-1 and TRBJ2-1, with a weak D call TRBD1 (5 bases). The receptor was isolated from a human donor who received a COVID-19 vaccine. The CDR3 sequence: CSVEDRVKQFF. The CDR3 region has the DNA TGCAGCGTTGAAGACAGGGTTAAGCAGTTCTTC.